The 6 T cell receptor beta chains listed next were all sequenced from one sample in a study of early T cells in non-severe SARS-CoV-2 infection (dated by TCRdb to about 2021). The library was prepared using 5' RACE. Data came from a NextSeq 500. TCRdb applied fastp at Q25 and MiXCR to the public reads, then kept only in-frame beta chains. Each entry merges the rows of one CDR3 protein and shows their most common DNA and genes. This sample gives about 60,000 distinct CDR3 sequences in total; about 15% of them show up just once. The ten most abundant clones make up 9% to 10% of the sample. The sequencing here drew on whole blood, taken at baseline. The receptors here all came from an adult who was a healthcare worker with PCR-confirmed SARS-CoV-2 infection or an uninfected control (not recorded which).

The chain carries TRBV29-1 and TRBJ1-1; D gene ambiguous. The CDR3 is 11 amino acids. V was shortened by 3 bases and J by 1 base, with 3 bases between the two germline ends. CDR1 and CDR2 from the germline V gene are SQVTM and ANQGSEA. CDR3 nucleotide sequence: TGCAGCGTTGACAGGAACACTGAAGCTTTCTTT. Translation gives CSVDRNTEAFF.

This clonotype appeared a few times. The J gene is TRBJ2-3, the V gene TRBV20-1, with D possibly being TRBD1 or TRBD2 (5 bases each). Per germline, CDR1 DFQATT and CDR2 SNEGSKA (reference sequence). V shed 0 bases and J shed 4 bases, with 14 bases lying between them. CDR3 length: 15 residues. The CDR3 DNA follows: TGCAGTGCTAGAGATCGGGTTCGGGGCGCAGATACGCAGTATTTT. This sequence encodes CSARDRVRGADTQYF.

This clonotype has more than one count but fewer than ten. The V gene is TRBV7-2, the J gene TRBJ2-7, with 8 bases that match TRBD1. The CDR3 is made up of 15 amino acids. Germline values: CDR1 SGHTA, CDR2 FQGNSA. The V gene end was trimmed by 6 bases and the J gene end by 6 bases; junction bases not matched to a gene: 13. CDR3 nucleotides: TGTGCCAGCAGTGCCACGGGACAGGTTCCTCGCGAGCAGTACTTC. Translating gives CASSATGQVPREQYF.

This clonotype was seen at least ten times. This chain uses TRBV18 with TRBJ2-3, with D perhaps being TRBD1 or TRBD2 (5 bases each). The V end was cut by 2 bases, the J end by 2 bases, with 11 bases between. This CDR3 is built from 15 residues. The germline V gene has CDR1 KGHSH and CDR2 LQKENI. The CDR3 loop reads CASSPLVGTTDTQYF. The DNA for the CDR3 is TGTGCCAGCTCACCATTGGTGGGGACCACAGATACGCAGTATTTT.

The chain is built from TRBV11-2 and TRBJ2-7; 8 nucleotides agree with TRBD2. Trimming cost V 7 bases and J 4 bases; bases outside gene matches: 6. There are 13 residues in the CDR3. Germline lookup yields CDR1 SGHAT and CDR2 FQNNGV. CDR3 in amino acids: CASTPQREYEQYF. The DNA of the CDR3 is TGTGCCAGCACCCCACAGCGGGAGTACGAGCAGTACTTC.

The genes are TRBV7-2 and TRBJ2-1; 10 nucleotides align to TRBD2. V was pared by 6 bases and J by 4 bases, with 0 bases of the junction left unmatched. Germline CDR1 is SGHTA and CDR2 is FQGNSA. The CDR3 runs to 13 residues. CDR3: CASRTSGYNEQFF. In DNA form, the CDR3 reads TGTGCCAGCAGGACTAGCGGGTACAATGAGCAGTTCTTC. Complete variable domain (other parts from reference TRBV7-2 and TRBJ2-1): GAGVSQSPSNKVTEKGKDVELRCDPISGHTALYWYRQSLGQGLEFLIYFQGNSAPDKSGLPSDRFSAERTGGSVSTLTIQRTQQEDSAVYLCASRTSGYNEQFFGPGTRLTVL.